Listed below are T cell receptor beta chains from one sample, sequenced in a study of identical twins. Via MiXCR, TCRdb re-called the 5' RACE reads, giving one row per CDR3 protein. The table lists around 570,000 distinct CDR3 sequences, roughly 9.5% of them singletons, with approximately 3% in the top ten. The sample also formed part of further work on yellow fever vaccine responses in identical twins.

The source material was PBMCs. The receptor set was obtained from a woman aged 18 to 35 in good health. CDR3s include the opening cysteine and the closing phenylalanine or tryptophan. D genes are given only for firm matches. Clone sizes are given selectively: once, few, many, or a class where the clone is expanded.

D,size,J,V,DNA,CDR3
.,many,TRBJ1-4,TRBV5-1,TGCGCCAGCAGCTTCGGATCAACTAATGAAAAACTGTTTTTT,CASSFGSTNEKLFF
.,few,TRBJ1-2,TRBV27,TGTGCCAGCAGTTTCCTAGCGCAGGCCGGGGCTGGCTACACCTTC,CASSFLAQAGAGYTF
.,many,TRBJ2-7,TRBV29-1,TGCAGCGTTGAGGCCAGCTCCTACGAGCAGTACTTC,CSVEASSYEQYF
TRBD1,many,TRBJ2-5,TRBV5-5,TGTGCCAGCAGCCGTGGACAGGGGCTTGGTGAGACCCAGTACTTC,CASSRGQGLGETQYF
TRBD1,few,TRBJ2-3,TRBV11-2,TGTGCCAGCAGCTCGAGGACAGGGAGCACAGATACGCAGTATTTT,CASSSRTGSTDTQYF
TRBD1,.,TRBJ2-3,TRBV25-1,TGTGCCAGCAGTGCCCGGGACAGGGGGAGCACAGATACGCAGTATTTT,CASSARDRGSTDTQYF
TRBD1,few,TRBJ2-3,TRBV5-1,TGCGCCAGCAGCCCTGGACAGGGCAACACAGATACGCAGTATTTT,CASSPGQGNTDTQYF
.,few,TRBJ2-5,TRBV7-9,TGTGCCAGCAGCCCCGAGTTACCGGAGACCCAGTACTTC,CASSPELPETQYF
.,few,TRBJ2-2,TRBV20-1,TGCAGTGCTTGGGCCCTCCGGGCCGGGGAGCTGTTTTTT,CSAWALRAGELFF
TRBD2,many,TRBJ2-3,TRBV5-1,TGCGCCAGCAGCTTGCGGGAGGGCGATACGCAGTATTTT,CASSLREGDTQYF
.,.,TRBJ2-5,TRBV30,TGTGCCTGGACGGGCGGCCAAGAGACCCAGTACTTC,CAWTGGQETQYF
.,many,TRBJ1-6,TRBV5-6,TGTGCCAGCAGCTTGGAAGGGGTATTCTATAATTCACCCCTCCACTTT,CASSLEGVFYNSPLHF
.,many,TRBJ2-5,TRBV12-3/TRBV12-4,TGTGCCAGCAGTACAGTCGCGGAGACCCAGTACTTC,CASSTVAETQYF
.,.,TRBJ1-1,TRBV29-1,TGCAGCGCAATTGACCCTGGGAAAGCTTTCTTT,CSAIDPGKAFF
.,many,TRBJ2-7,TRBV6-1,TGTGCCATCAAGGGTAGCAGGTACTACGAGCAGTACTTC,CAIKGSRYYEQYF
TRBD1,many,TRBJ2-2,TRBV29-1,TGCAGCGTTTCCAGACAGGGGGCTGACACCGGGGAGCTGTTTTTT,CSVSRQGADTGELFF
.,few,TRBJ1-1,TRBV30,TGTGCCTGGGGGGGTGAAGTAACTGAAGCTTTCTTT,CAWGGEVTEAFF
.,few,TRBJ2-4,TRBV18,TGTGCCAGCTCACCACCACAGGGCGTAGGAGACTTC,CASSPPQGVGDF
.,few,TRBJ1-2,TRBV12-3/TRBV12-4,TGTGCCAGCAGTTTAACGGTACAGGGCAACTATGGCTACACCTTC,CASSLTVQGNYGYTF
.,.,TRBJ2-3,TRBV20-1,TGCAGTGCTATCAGGCAGGGGCCGACAGATACGCAGTATTTT,CSAIRQGPTDTQYF
TRBD2,many,TRBJ2-1,TRBV7-2,TGTGCCAGCAGCCAAACTAGCGGGGCCTACAATGAGCAGTTCTTC,CASSQTSGAYNEQFF
.,few,TRBJ2-7,TRBV25-1,TGTGCCAGCAGTGGTTCAGGGTACGAGCAGTACTTC,CASSGSGYEQYF
.,.,TRBJ1-1,TRBV3-1,TGTGCCAGCAGCTCTCCGGGGCAAAGTGAAGCTTTCTTT,CASSSPGQSEAFF
.,many,TRBJ2-1,TRBV24-1,TGTGCCACCAGTGATGCGGGGCGCAATGAGCAGTTCTTC,CATSDAGRNEQFF
TRBD1,many,TRBJ2-5,TRBV6-1,TGTGCCAGCAGTAGACGGGACAGGGGTCAAGAGACCCAGTACTTC,CASSRRDRGQETQYF
.,.,TRBJ2-5,TRBV5-1,TGCGCCAGCAGCTGGTCGACGGATCAAGAGACCCAGTACTTC,CASSWSTDQETQYF
TRBD2,.,TRBJ2-7,TRBV20-1,TGCAGTGCTAGAGATTTCGGGACTACCAGCTCCTACGAGCAGTACTTC,CSARDFGTTSSYEQYF
TRBD1,few,TRBJ1-2,TRBV20-1,TGCAGTGCTCTGATCGGGACAGCAGGCTACACCTTC,CSALIGTAGYTF
.,.,TRBJ2-2,TRBV5-1,TGCGCCAGCAGCTTGGATCAACCGTCCACCGGGGAGCTGTTTTTT,CASSLDQPSTGELFF
.,.,TRBJ2-2,TRBV5-5,TGTGCCAGCAGCTTAAGACAGGATAGAAACACCGGGGAGCTGTTTTTT,CASSLRQDRNTGELFF
.,.,TRBJ2-7,TRBV5-5,TGTGCCAGCAGCTTGGAGACGGTGAGCATTTACTACGAGCAGTACTTC,CASSLETVSIYYEQYF
TRBD2,few,TRBJ2-1,TRBV7-9,TGTGCCAGCAGCCGAAGCACTAGCGCATACAATGAGCAGTTCTTC,CASSRSTSAYNEQFF
TRBD2,many,TRBJ2-3,TRBV11-2,TGTGCCAGCAGCTTGCGAAAGCGGGAGGGTGGTACGCAGTATTTT,CASSLRKREGGTQYF
TRBD2,many,TRBJ2-5,TRBV4-1,TGCGCCAGCAGCGGGTTAGCGGGAGTAGCGGAGACCCAGTACTTC,CASSGLAGVAETQYF
.,many,TRBJ2-7,TRBV4-2,TGTGCCAGCAGCCCCACCCACGAAGGTATCGAGCAGTACTTC,CASSPTHEGIEQYF
.,many,TRBJ2-2,TRBV5-1,TGCGCCAGCAGCTTGGGTACTCCCCCGAGGGGATCAACCGGGGAGCTGTTTTTT,CASSLGTPPRGSTGELFF
TRBD2,.,TRBJ2-2,TRBV4-2,TGTGCCAGCAGCCAAGATAGGGGGCTAGCGGGGGAGAACACCGGGGAGCTGTTTTTT,CASSQDRGLAGENTGELFF
.,few,TRBJ2-1,TRBV12-3/TRBV12-4,TGTGCCAGCAGTCACAAGGGGAATGAGCAGTTCTTC,CASSHKGNEQFF
.,many,TRBJ2-7,TRBV4-1,TGCGCCAGCAGCGATGGACGGGGCAACGGCTACGAGCAGTACTTC,CASSDGRGNGYEQYF
TRBD2,few,TRBJ2-5,TRBV29-1,TGCAGCGTGAAAACAAGCGGGAGAGGAGGAGAGACCCAGTACTTC,CSVKTSGRGGETQYF
.,.,TRBJ1-4,TRBV12-3/TRBV12-4,TGTGCCAGCAGTCCCTCAGGCGAAAAACTGTTTTTT,CASSPSGEKLFF
.,many,TRBJ2-1,TRBV6-1,TGTGCCAGCAGTCCGACGGACACCTACAATGAGCAGTTCTTC,CASSPTDTYNEQFF
.,many,TRBJ2-7,TRBV7-2,TGTGCCAGCAGCTTAGTCCCAGGGAGGTACGAGCAGTACTTC,CASSLVPGRYEQYF
.,few,TRBJ2-7,TRBV23-1,TGCGCCAGCAGTCAAAGACTTATTCCACTCTACGAGCAGTACTTC,CASSQRLIPLYEQYF
TRBD1,many,TRBJ2-1,TRBV3-1,TGTGCCAGCAGCCAATCCGACAGGGGCAATGAGCAGTTCTTC,CASSQSDRGNEQFF
.,many,TRBJ2-7,TRBV20-1,TGCAGTGCTGGGGGGGGCTCATACGAGCAGTACTTC,CSAGGGSYEQYF
TRBD2,few,TRBJ2-7,TRBV28,TGTGCCAGCAACCAGCTGACTAGCGACCACTACGAGCAGTACTTC,CASNQLTSDHYEQYF
TRBD2,.,TRBJ2-3,TRBV29-1,TGCAGCGTTGACCCTAGCCTCAGCGGGGGCACAGATACGCAGTATTTT,CSVDPSLSGGTDTQYF
.,many,TRBJ2-7,TRBV9,TGTGCCAGCAGCGCAAGTTCTATCTCCTACGAGCAGTACTTC,CASSASSISYEQYF
.,few,TRBJ1-1,TRBV4-2,TGTGCCAGCAGCCAATCGGACAGCCGGGAAGGCACTGAAGCTTTCTTT,CASSQSDSREGTEAFF
TRBD2,many,TRBJ2-1,TRBV9,TGTGCCAGCAGCGTAGTGGGTAGCGGGAGCTCCTACAATGAGCAGTTCTTC,CASSVVGSGSSYNEQFF
TRBD2,many,TRBJ2-1,TRBV14,TGTGCCAGCAGCTGGCTAGCGGGAGAGTCCAATGAGCAGTTCTTC,CASSWLAGESNEQFF